This T cell receptor (beta chain) was identified in a study of molecular identifiers for immune sequencing clone quantification (dated 2018 in TCRdb). General notes on the study: In a replicate experiment, RNA from around 20,000 or 100,000 naive CD8 T cells was split into five aliquots, four of which were sequenced. This methods study benchmarked molecular-identifier clustering-based TCR repertoire sequencing (MIDCIRS) and TCR RNA copy counting, using CD8 T cells to do so.

Libraries of naive CD8 T cells were generated from about 19,000 to 1,100,000 sorted cells, with 10%, 30% or 50% of the purified RNA used. On a BD FACSAria II, naive CD8 T cells were FACS-sorted as CD8+CD4-CCR7+CD45RA+ and collected into RLT Plus buffer. To test detection sensitivity, Jurkat RNA equivalent to nine to ten TCR copies was spiked into samples of about 19,000-1,000,000 naive CD8 T cells. CD8 T cells were enriched using RosetteSep CD8+ T Cell Enrichment Cocktail and Ficoll-Paque, and the enriched cells then underwent ACK red cell lysis. The library was built by means of PCR. Sequenced on a NextSeq 500. Preparation of bulk TCR libraries followed a previously described approach, with the TCR primers listed in Table S5. Total RNA was purified with the Qiagen AllPrep DNA/RNA kit. Before any analysis, reads coming from multiple sequencing runs of the same library were combined into one pool. The published analysis was carried out like this. Reads were retained only if the reads had an exact TCR constant sequence, and the retained reads were trimmed to 150 nt and grouped according to their 12-nt molecular barcodes. Within each barcode group, reads were sub-clustered at a 15% Levenshtein threshold, and quality-weighted consensus sequences were built per RNA molecule. Non-functional sequences were discarded, and so were lower-count sequences lying one edit away from another sequence. Based on a fit of two negative binomial distributions, barcode sub-clusters having less than 20% of the maximum read count were discarded. TCRdb ran its own pipeline on the public reads, namely fastp trimming at Q25 and MiXCR clone calling, and kept in-frame beta chains. Records with the same CDR3 protein are collapsed into one entry carrying the most frequent genes and DNA. TCRdb's processing, not the authors' own work, is the source of the V and J calls. In all, the sample holds a few hundred thousand distinct CDR3 sequences, and 24% of those were seen once. The ten largest clones represent 0.65% to 0.75% of the sample.

Of note for this clonotype: Its antigen is unknown. The junction departs from germline at one end; a sequencing error may be responsible.

From the cysteine up to the phenylalanine, the CDR3 has a length of 15 residues. Here the CDR3 DNA is all that survives: 45 bases in frame from base 1. The germline V gene (reference sequence) yields DFQATT for CDR1 and SNEGSKA for CDR2. The paper's findings and limits, for the study overall: Spiked-in Jurkat TCR RNA (roughly 10 copies' worth), which is not part of the donor repertoire, was contained in the naive libraries. Clones above 20 RNA copies held over 99% of molecules in CMV-specific effector cells but under 1% in naive cells. Identical TCR molecules sharing a barcode could cause highly expanded clone sizes to be underestimated. Spiked-in Jurkat TCR RNA equivalent to a single cell was reported to be detectable even among 850,000 to 1,000,000 naive CD8 T cells. Without barcode sub-clustering, chimeric consensus sequences inflated TCR diversity; chimeras reached as high as 47%. About 3 recovered TCR RNA copies per cell were obtained by modeling, versus roughly 10 by digital PCR, implying a capture efficiency of approximately 30%.

This TCR was sampled from a human donor in good health. Some libraries in this study had Jurkat cell RNA spiked in. The chain joins TRBV20-1 to TRBJ1-6, with no confident D gene call. The sequenced sample was naive CD8+ T cells from blood, with Jurkat cell RNA spiked in. Reading the label with the study, this specimen's cell subset or site is: FACS-sorted CD8+CD4-CCR7+CD45RA+ naive T cells. CDR3 reads: CSARDVREYSSPLHF. The nucleotide sequence is TGCAGTGCTAGAGATGTACGGGAGTATAGTTCACCCCTCCACTTT.